This note documents a single T cell receptor (beta chain) sequence. These data are taken from a study of blood T cell repertoires in COVID-19. About the study: Collection of acute and convalescent COVID-19 samples took place in the United States, Italy and Spain.

TCRdb's table, derived via immunoSEQ multiplex PCR, lists solely in-frame clones and lacks some. This table has roughly 500,000 clones, approximately 92% appearing once. Followed over time, Seattle patients had been enrolled while infection was active. This receptor was identified in a man between 18 and 29 years old with COVID-19, enrolled during active disease. Sequencing was carried out using peripheral blood.

Here the CDR3 DNA reads TGTGCCAGCAGTTCCCCGACTAGCGTTTACAATGAGCAGTTCTTC. Translation gives CASSSPTSVYNEQFF. The genes are TRBV6-2 or TRBV6-3 and TRBJ2-1; 8 nucleotides agree with TRBD2. This CDR3 is 15 amino acids long. Germline trimming cut 4 bases from V and 4 bases from J; bases unmatched to any gene: 6. Germline-derived CDR1 and CDR2 are MNHEY and SVGEGT.